Listed here is a single T cell receptor beta chain. Its antigen is still unknown. This sample was included in a study of cytomegalovirus exposure and HLA in healthy donors. Study-wide findings and caveats: Most TCR sequences were seen very rarely across donors, but some public TCRs occurred in many.

The PCR contained 60 Vbeta and 13 Jbeta primers. Sequencing was performed with immunoSEQ multiplex PCR; in TCRdb, only in-frame clones are kept and a portion is missing. The data show over 150,000 clones, 75% to 85% seen once. The CDR3 is 17 residues long. Germline-derived CDR1 and CDR2 are MGHRA and YSYEKL. J was trimmed by 5 bases and V by 8 bases; bases with no gene match: 17. This chain joins TRBV4-1 and TRBJ2-1; 8 bases are shared with TRBD2. Sequencing was done on a sample of PBMCs. The receptor was derived from a man aged 25 to 45 in good health and CMV-seropositive. CDR3 nucleotide sequence: TGCGCCAGCGGCTATAGTGCGGGAGGTATGGCAAACAATGAGCAGTTCTTC. Its translation is CASGYSAGGMANNEQFF.